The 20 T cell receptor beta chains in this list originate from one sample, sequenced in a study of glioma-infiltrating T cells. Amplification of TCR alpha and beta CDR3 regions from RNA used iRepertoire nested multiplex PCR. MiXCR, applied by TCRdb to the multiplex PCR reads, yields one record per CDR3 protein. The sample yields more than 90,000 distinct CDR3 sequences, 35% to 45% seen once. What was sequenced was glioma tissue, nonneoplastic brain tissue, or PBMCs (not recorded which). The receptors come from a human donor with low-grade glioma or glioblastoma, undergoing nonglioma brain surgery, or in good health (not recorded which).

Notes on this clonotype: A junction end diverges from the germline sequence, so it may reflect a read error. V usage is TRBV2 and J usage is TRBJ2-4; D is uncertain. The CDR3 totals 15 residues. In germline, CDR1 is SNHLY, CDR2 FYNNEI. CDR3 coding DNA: TGTGCCAGCAGTGAGTCAAAGACGTCCAAAAACATTCAGTGCTTC. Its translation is CASSESKTSKNIQCF. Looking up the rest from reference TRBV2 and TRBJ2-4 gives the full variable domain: EPEVTQTPSHQVTQMGQEVILRCVPISNHLYFYWYRQILGQKVEFLVSFYNNEISEKSEIFDDQFSVERPDGSNFTLKIRSTKLEDSAMYFCASSESKTSKNIQCFGAGTRLSVL.

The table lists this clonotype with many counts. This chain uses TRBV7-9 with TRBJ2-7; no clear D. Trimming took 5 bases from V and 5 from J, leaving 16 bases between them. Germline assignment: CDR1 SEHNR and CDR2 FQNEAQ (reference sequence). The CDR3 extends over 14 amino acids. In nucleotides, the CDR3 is TGTGCCAGCAGCCCCAGACACCAGCCCAACGAGCAGTACTTC. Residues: CASSPRHQPNEQYF.

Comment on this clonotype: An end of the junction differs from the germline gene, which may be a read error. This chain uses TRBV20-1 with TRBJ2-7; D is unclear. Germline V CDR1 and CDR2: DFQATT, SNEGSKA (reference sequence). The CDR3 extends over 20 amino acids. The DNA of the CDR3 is TGCCGTGCTAGATACCCCGAGAACTTACTTGCTAACGGACGCTCCTACGAGCAGTACTTC. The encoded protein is CRARYPENLLANGRSYEQYF.

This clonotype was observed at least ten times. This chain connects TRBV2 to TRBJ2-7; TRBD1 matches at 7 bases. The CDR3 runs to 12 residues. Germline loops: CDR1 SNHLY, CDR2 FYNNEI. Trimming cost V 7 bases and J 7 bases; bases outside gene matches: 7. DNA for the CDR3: TGTGCCAGCAAGACAGGGCGAGGGGAGCAGTACTTC. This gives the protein CASKTGRGEQYF.

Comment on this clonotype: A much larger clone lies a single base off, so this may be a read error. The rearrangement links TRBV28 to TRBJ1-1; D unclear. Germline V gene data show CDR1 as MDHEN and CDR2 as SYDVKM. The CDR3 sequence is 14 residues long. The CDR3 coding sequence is TGTGCCAGCAGCGTAGCCACCGATCGGGCTGAAGATTTCTTT. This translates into CASSVATDRAEDFF. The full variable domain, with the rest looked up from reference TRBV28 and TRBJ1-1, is DVKVTQSSRYLVKRTGEKVFLECVQDMDHENMFWYRQDPGLGLRLIYFSYDVKMKEKGDIPEGYSVSREKKERFSLILESASTNQTSMYLCASSVATDRAEDFFGQGTRLTVV.

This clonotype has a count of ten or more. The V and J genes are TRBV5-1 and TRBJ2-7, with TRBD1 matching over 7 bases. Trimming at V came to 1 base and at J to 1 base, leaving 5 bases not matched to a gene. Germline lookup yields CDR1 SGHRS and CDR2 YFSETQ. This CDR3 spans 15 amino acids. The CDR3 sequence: CASSLQGGESYEQYF. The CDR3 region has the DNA TGCGCCAGCAGCTTGCAAGGGGGCGAATCCTACGAGCAGTACTTC. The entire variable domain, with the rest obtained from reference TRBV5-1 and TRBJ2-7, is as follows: KAGVTQTPRYLIKTRGQQVTLSCSPISGHRSVSWYQQTPGQGLQFLFEYFSETQRNKGNFPGRFSGRQFSNSRSEMNVSTLELGDSALYLCASSLQGGESYEQYFGPGTRLTVT.

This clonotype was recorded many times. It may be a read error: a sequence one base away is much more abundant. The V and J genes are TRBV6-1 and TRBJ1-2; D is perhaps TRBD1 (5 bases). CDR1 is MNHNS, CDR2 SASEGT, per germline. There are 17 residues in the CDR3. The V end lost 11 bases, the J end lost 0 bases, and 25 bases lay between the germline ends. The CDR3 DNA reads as TGTGCCGGCTTACTGGTTGGGAACAGGATAACTAACTATGGCTACACCTTC. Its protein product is CAGLLVGNRITNYGYTF.

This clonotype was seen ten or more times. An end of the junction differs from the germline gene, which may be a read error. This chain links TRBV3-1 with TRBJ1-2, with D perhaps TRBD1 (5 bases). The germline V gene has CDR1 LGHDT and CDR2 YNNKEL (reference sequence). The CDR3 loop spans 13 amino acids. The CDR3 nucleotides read TGTGCCAGCAGCGAAGACAGATCAGGTGGCTACACCTTC. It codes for CASSEDRSGGYTF.

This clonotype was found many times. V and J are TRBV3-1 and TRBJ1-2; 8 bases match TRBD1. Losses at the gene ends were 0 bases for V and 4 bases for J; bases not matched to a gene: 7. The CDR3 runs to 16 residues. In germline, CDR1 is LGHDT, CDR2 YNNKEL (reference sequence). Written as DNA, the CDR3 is TGTGCCAGCAGCCAAGATCTTATCACAGGGGGCTATGGCTACACCTTC. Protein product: CASSQDLITGGYGYTF.

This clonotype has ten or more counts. The CDR3 nucleotides are TGTGCCAGTAGTATAGCGGATAGGACCGGGGAGCTGTTTTTT. Translation: CASSIADRTGELFF. V gene TRBV19 combines with J gene TRBJ2-2, with D unclear. Germline V CDR1 and CDR2: LNHDA, SQIVND (reference sequence). This CDR3 spans 14 amino acids. The V and J ends lost 1 base and 5 bases respectively, with 8 bases between them.

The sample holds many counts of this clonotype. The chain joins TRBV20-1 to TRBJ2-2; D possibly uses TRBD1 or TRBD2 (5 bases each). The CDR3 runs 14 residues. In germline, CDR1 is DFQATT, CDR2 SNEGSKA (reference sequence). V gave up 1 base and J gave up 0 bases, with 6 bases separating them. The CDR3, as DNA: TGCAGTGCTAGAGTGGGACCGAACACCGGGGAGCTGTTTTTT. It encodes CSARVGPNTGELFF.

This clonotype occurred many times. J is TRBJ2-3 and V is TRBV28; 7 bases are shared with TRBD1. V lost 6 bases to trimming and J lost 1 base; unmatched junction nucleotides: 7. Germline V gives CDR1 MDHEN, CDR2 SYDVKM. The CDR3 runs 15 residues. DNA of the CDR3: TGTGCCAGCAGCGATAGGGACAGTGGCACAGATACGCAGTATTTT. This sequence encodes CASSDRDSGTDTQYF. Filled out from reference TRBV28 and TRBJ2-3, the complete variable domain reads DVKVTQSSRYLVKRTGEKVFLECVQDMDHENMFWYRQDPGLGLRLIYFSYDVKMKEKGDIPEGYSVSREKKERFSLILESASTNQTSMYLCASSDRDSGTDTQYFGPGTRLTVL.

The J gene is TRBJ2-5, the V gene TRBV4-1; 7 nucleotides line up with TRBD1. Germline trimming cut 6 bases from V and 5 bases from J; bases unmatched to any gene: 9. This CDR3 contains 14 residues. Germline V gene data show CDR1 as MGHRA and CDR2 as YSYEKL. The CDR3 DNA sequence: TGCGCCAGCAGACAATACGGGACAGCTGAGACCCAGTACTTC. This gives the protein CASRQYGTAETQYF.

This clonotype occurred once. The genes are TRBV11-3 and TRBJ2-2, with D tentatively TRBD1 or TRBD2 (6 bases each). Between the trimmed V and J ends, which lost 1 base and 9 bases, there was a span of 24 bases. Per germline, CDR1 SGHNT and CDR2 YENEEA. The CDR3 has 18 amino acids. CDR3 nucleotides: TGTGCCAGCAGCTTAGGCCCCCCCGGGGGCGCTGGCGCCTGGGAGCTGTTTTTT. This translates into CASSLGPPGGAGAWELFF.

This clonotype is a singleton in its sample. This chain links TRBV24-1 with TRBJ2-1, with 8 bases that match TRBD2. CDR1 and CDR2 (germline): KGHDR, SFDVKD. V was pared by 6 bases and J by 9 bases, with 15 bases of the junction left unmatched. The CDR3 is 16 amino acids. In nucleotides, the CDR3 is TGTGCCACCAGTAACCCCGGGACTAGAGGGAGGAGTGAGCAGTTCTTC. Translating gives CATSNPGTRGRSEQFF.

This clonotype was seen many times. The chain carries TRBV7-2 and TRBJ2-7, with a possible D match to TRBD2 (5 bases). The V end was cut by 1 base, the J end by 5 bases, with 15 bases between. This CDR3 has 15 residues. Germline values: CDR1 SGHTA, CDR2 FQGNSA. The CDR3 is CASSLGGLRGDEQYF. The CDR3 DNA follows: TGTGCCAGCAGCTTAGGCGGGCTGCGTGGGGACGAGCAGTACTTC.

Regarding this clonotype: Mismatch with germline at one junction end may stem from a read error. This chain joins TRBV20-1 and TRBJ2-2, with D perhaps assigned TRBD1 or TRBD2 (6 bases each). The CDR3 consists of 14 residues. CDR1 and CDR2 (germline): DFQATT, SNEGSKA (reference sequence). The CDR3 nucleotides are TGCATTGCTAGAGACAGGACTAACACAGGGGAGCTGTTTTTT. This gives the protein CIARDRTNTGELFF.

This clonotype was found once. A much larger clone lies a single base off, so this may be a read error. In DNA form, the CDR3 reads TGTGCCAGCACCGGAGGGGTTGGGGGAGGTGGAAACACCACATATTTT. It specifies CASTGGVGGGGNTTYF. J is TRBJ1-3 and V is TRBV7-2; D might be TRBD1 (5 bases). Germline values: CDR1 SGHTA, CDR2 FQGNSA. CDR3 size: 16 residues. The full variable domain, in which reference TRBV7-2 and TRBJ1-3 provide the parts outside the CDR3, is GAGVSQSPSNKVTEKGKDVELRCDPISGHTALYWYRQSLGQGLEFLIYFQGNSAPDKSGLPSDRFSAERTGGSVSTLTIQRTQQEDSAVYLCASTGGVGGGGNTTYFGEGSWLTVV.

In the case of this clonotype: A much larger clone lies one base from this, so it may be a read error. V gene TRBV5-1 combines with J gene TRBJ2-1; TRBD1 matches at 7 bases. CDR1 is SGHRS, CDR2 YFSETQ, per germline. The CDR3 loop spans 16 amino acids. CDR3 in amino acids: CANSLFKGATHNEQFF. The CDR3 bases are TGCGCCAACAGCTTGTTTAAGGGGGCCACCCACAATGAGCAGTTCTTC.

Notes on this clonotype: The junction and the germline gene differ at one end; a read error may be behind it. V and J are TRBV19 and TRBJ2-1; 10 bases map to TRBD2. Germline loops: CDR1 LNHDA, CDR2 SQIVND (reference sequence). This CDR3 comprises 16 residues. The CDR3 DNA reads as TGTACCAGTAGTATTCGACTAGCGGGCTCCTACAATGTGCAGTTCTTC. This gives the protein CTSSIRLAGSYNVQFF. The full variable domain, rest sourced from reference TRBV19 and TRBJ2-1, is DGGITQSPKYLFRKEGQNVTLSCEQNLNHDAMYWYRQDPGQGLRLIYYSQIVNDFQKGDIAEGYSVSREKKESFPLTVTSAQKNPTAFYLCTSSIRLAGSYNVQFFGPGTRLTVL.